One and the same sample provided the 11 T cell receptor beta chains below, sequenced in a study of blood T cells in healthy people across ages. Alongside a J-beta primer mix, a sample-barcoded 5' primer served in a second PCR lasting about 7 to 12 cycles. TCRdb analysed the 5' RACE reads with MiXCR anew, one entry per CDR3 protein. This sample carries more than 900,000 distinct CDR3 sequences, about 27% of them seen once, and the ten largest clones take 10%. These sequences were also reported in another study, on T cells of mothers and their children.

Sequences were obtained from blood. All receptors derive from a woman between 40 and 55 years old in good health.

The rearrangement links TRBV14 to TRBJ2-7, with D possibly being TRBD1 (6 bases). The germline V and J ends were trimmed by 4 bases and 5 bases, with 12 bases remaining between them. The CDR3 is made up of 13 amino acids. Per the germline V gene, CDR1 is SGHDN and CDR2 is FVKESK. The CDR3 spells CASSRQGLHEQYF. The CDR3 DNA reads TGTGCCAGCAGCCGTCAGGGGCTCCACGAGCAGTACTTC.

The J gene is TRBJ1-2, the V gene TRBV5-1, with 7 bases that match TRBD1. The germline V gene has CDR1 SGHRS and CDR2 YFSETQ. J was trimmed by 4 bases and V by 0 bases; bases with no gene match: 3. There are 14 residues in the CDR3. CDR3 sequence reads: CASSLGGQFYGYTF. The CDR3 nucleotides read TGCGCCAGCAGCTTGGGGGGACAGTTCTATGGCTACACCTTC. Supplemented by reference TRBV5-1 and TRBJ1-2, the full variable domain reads KAGVTQTPRYLIKTRGQQVTLSCSPISGHRSVSWYQQTPGQGLQFLFEYFSETQRNKGNFPGRFSGRQFSNSRSEMNVSTLELGDSALYLCASSLGGQFYGYTFGSGTRLTVV.

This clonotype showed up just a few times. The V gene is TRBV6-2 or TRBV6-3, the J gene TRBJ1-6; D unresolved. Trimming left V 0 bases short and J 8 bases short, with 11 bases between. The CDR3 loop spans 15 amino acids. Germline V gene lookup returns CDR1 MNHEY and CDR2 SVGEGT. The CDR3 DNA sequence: TGTGCCAGCAGTTACTCGCCAGATTGGCATTCACCCCTCCACTTT. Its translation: CASSYSPDWHSPLHF.

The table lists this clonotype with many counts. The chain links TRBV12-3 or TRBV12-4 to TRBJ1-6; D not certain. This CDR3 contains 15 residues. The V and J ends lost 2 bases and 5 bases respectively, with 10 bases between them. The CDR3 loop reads CASSLRDRHNSPLHF. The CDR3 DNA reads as TGTGCCAGCAGTTTAAGGGATCGCCATAATTCACCCCTCCACTTT.

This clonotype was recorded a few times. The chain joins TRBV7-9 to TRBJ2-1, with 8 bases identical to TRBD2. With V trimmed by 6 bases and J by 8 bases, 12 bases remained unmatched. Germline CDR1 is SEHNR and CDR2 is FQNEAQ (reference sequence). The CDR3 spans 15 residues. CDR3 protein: CASSPGGELAYEQFF. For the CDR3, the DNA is TGTGCCAGCAGTCCGGGGGGGGAACTTGCCTATGAGCAGTTCTTC.

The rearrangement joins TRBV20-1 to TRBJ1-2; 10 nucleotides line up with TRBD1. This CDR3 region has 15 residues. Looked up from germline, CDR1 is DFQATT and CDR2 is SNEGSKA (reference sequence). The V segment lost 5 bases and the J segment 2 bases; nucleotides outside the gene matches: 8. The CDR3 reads CSAPLVGQGNYGYTF. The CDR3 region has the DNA TGCAGTGCTCCCCTTGTGGGACAGGGGAACTATGGCTACACCTTC.

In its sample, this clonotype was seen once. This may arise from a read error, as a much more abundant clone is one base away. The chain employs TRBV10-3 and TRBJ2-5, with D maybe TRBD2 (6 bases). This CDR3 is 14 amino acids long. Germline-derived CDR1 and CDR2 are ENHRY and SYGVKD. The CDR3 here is CAISGPGGFETRYF. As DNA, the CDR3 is TGTGCCATCAGTGGACCCGGGGGATTTGAGACCCGGTACTTC.

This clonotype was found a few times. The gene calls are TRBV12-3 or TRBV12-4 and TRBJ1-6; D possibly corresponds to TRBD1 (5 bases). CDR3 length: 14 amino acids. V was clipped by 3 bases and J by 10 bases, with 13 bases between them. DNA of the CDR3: TGTGCCAGCAGTTTCGGCAGGGAGTCCTCACCCCTCCACTTT. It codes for CASSFGRESSPLHF.

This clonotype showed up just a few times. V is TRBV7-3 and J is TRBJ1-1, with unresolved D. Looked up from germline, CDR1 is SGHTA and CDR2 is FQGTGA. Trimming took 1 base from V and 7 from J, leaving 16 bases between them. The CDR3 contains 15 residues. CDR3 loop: CASSLIRRERVEAFF. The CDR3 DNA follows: TGTGCCAGCAGCTTAATCCGTAGGGAGCGGGTTGAAGCTTTCTTT.

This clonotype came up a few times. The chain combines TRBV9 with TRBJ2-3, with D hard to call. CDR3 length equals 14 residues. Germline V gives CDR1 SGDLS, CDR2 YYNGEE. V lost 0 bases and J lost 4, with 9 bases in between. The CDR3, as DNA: TGTGCCAGCAGCGTAGCAATCAACGCAGATACGCAGTATTTT. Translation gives CASSVAINADTQYF.

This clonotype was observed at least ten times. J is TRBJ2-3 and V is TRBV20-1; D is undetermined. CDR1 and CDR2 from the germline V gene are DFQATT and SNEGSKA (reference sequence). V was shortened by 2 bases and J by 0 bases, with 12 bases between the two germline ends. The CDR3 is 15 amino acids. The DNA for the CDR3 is TGCAGTGCTAGATACCGGACGGATAGCACAGATACGCAGTATTTT. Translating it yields CSARYRTDSTDTQYF.